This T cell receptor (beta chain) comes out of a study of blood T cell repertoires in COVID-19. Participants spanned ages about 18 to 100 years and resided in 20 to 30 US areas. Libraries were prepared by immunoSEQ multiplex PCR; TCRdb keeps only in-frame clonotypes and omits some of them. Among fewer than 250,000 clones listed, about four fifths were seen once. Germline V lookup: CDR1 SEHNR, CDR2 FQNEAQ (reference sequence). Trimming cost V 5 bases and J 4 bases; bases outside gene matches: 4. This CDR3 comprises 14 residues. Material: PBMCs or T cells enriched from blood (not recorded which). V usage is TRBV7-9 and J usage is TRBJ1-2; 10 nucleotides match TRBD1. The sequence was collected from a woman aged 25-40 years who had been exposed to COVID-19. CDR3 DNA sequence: TGTGCCAGCAGCCTGACAGGGGGCACCTATGGCTACACCTTC. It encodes CASSLTGGTYGYTF.